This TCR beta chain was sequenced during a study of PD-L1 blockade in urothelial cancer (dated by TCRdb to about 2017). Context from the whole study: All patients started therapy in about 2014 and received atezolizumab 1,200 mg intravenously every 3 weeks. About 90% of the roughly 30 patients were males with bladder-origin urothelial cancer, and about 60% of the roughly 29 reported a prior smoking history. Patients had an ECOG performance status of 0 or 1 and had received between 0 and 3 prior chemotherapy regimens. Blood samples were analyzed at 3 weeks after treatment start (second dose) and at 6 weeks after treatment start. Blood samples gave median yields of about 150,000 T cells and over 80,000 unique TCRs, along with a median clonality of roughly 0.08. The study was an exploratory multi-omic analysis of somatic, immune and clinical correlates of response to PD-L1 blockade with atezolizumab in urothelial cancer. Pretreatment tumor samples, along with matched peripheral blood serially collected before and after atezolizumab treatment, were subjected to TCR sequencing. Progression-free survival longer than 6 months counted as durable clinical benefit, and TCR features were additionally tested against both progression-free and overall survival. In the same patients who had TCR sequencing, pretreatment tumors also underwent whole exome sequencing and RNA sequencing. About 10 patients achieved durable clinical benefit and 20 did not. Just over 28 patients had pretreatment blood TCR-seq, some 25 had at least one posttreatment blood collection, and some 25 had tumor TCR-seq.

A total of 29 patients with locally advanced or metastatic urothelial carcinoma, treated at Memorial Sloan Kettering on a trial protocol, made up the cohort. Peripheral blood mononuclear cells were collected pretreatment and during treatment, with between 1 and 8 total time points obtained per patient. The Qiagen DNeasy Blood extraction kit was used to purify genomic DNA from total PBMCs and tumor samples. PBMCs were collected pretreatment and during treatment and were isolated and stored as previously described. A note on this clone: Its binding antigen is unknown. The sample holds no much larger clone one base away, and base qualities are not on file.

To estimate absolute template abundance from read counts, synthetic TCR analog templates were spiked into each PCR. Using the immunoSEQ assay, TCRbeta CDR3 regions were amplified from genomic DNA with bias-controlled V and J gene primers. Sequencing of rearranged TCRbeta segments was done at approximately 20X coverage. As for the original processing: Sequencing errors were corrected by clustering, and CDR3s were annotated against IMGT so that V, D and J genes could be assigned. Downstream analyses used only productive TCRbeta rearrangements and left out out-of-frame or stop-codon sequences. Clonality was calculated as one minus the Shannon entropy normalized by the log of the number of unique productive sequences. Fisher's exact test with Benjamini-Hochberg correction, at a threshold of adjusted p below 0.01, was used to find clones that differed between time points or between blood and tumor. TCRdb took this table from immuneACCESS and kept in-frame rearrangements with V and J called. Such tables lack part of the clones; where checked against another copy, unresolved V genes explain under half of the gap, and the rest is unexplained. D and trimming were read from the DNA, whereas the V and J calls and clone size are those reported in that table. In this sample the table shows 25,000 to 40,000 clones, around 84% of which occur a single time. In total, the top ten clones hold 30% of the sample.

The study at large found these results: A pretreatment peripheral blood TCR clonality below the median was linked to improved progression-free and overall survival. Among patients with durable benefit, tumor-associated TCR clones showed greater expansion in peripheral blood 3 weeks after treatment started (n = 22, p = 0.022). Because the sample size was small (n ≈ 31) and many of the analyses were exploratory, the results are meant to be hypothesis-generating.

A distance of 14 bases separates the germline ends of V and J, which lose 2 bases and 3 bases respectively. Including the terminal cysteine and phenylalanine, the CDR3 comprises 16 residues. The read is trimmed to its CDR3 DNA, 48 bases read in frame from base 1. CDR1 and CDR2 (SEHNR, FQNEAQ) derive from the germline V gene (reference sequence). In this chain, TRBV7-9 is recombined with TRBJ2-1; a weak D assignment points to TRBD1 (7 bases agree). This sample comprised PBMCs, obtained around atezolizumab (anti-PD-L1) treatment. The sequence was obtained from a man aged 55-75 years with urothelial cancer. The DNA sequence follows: TGTGCCAGCAGCTTATTGGGGACAGCGGGCTACAATGAGCAGTTCTTC. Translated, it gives CASSLLGTAGYNEQFF.